The TCR beta chain under discussion was sequenced for a study of OX40 agonist ivuxolimab in advanced cancers. In germline, CDR1 is SNHLY, CDR2 FYNNEI. The CDR3 loop spans 13 amino acids. Trimming removed 8 bases from V and 1 base from J, with 11 bases in between. Some clones are missing from TCRdb's copy, which holds only in-frame ones; the method was immunoSEQ multiplex PCR. This table holds around 74,000 clones, approximately 80% found once. The sequence was collected from an adult with an advanced solid tumor such as melanoma, head and neck, liver or kidney cancer. Sequenced material: CD4+ or CD8+ T cells sorted from blood, taken in a trial of the OX40 agonist ivuxolimab. This chain links TRBV2 with TRBJ1-1; no clear D. The CDR3, as DNA: TGTGCCAGCGAGGAATTAGAGAACACTGAAGCTTTCTTT. This encodes CASEELENTEAFF.